One sample yielded the 18 T cell receptor beta chains listed below, sequenced in a study of T-cell memory formation after mild COVID-19. Each CDR3 protein is one row after TCRdb ran MiXCR on the 5' RACE reads. Of 100,000 to 120,000 distinct CDR3 sequences listed, about 18% are singletons. Material for sequencing was PBMCs or a T cell subset sorted from them (not recorded which). The receptors shown here come from a man aged 18-30 years who had mild COVID-19 (a few samples of this study predate the infection). Cell type and time point are not known.

The chain recombines TRBV20-1 with TRBJ1-3; a weak D match, TRBD1 (5 bases). Germline CDR1 and CDR2: DFQATT and SNEGSKA (reference sequence). This CDR3 comprises 13 residues. Trimming cost V 6 bases and J 1 base, with 10 bases left between them. The CDR3 nucleotides read TGCAGTGCCCTGACAGCATCTGGAAACACCATATATTTT. This sequence encodes CSALTASGNTIYF.

This clonotype has ten or more counts. This chain uses TRBV12-3 or TRBV12-4 with TRBJ1-6; tentative D call: TRBD1 (6 bases). The CDR3 extends over 18 amino acids. The V end was cut by 1 base, the J end by 8 bases, with 21 bases between. DNA of the CDR3: TGTGCCAGCAGTTTAGAACAGGGCATTGGCGCATTGGATTCACCCCTCCACTTT. Translation gives CASSLEQGIGALDSPLHF.

V usage is TRBV4-1 and J usage is TRBJ1-4; 9 bases agree with TRBD1. The length of the CDR3 is 15 residues. V lost 3 bases to trimming and J lost 8 bases; unmatched junction nucleotides: 7. Per the germline V gene, CDR1 is MGHRA and CDR2 is YSYEKL. The CDR3 DNA sequence: TGCGCCAGCAGCCACCCACAGGGGGCGCGGGAAAAACTGTTTTTT. Protein sequence: CASSHPQGAREKLFF.

This chain uses TRBV20-1 with TRBJ1-1, with D possibly TRBD1 on 6 matching bases. This CDR3 is 14 amino acids long. Trimming stripped 6 bases from V and 0 bases from J, with 14 bases between. CDR1 DFQATT and CDR2 SNEGSKA come from the germline V gene (reference sequence). CDR3 loop: CSATTGLMNTEAFF. CDR3 in DNA: TGCAGTGCAACGACAGGCCTTATGAACACTGAAGCTTTCTTT.

This chain joins TRBV10-3 and TRBJ2-4; TRBD2 matches at 10 bases. This CDR3 is built from 18 residues. Germline V CDR1 and CDR2: ENHRY, SYGVKD. Losses at the gene ends were 3 bases for V and 0 bases for J; bases not matched to a gene: 8. CDR3 residues: CAISDRASGGLAKNIQYF. CDR3 DNA sequence: TGTGCCATCAGTGATAGGGCTAGCGGGGGCCTAGCCAAAAACATTCAGTACTTC.

The chain has TRBV7-2 and TRBJ1-1, with D possibly TRBD1 on 5 matching bases. V was cut by 5 bases and J by 1 base, with 8 bases left in between. CDR1 SGHTA and CDR2 FQGNSA come from the germline V gene. This CDR3 is 13 amino acids long. CDR3 in amino acids: CASSARENTEAFF. As DNA, the CDR3 is TGTGCCAGCAGCGCCAGGGAGAACACTGAAGCTTTCTTT.

V and J are TRBV5-6 and TRBJ2-5; no clear D. The V end was cut by 4 bases, the J end by 10 bases, with 11 bases between. Germline CDR1 is SGHDT and CDR2 is YYEEEE. The CDR3 loop spans 11 amino acids. CDR3 region: CASSKHSDQYF. CDR3 DNA: TGTGCCAGCAGCAAGCACAGTGACCAGTACTTC. Looking up the rest from reference TRBV5-6 and TRBJ2-5 gives the full variable domain: DAGVTQSPTHLIKTRGQQVTLRCSPKSGHDTVSWYQQALGQGPQFIFQYYEEEERQRGNFPDRFSGHQFPNYSSELNVNALLLGDSALYLCASSKHSDQYFGPGTRLLVL.

Only a few counts were recorded for this clonotype. The chain links TRBV5-6 to TRBJ2-3; D gene unclear. Germline-derived CDR1 and CDR2 are SGHDT and YYEEEE. The ends were cut back, 3 bases at V and 1 base at J, with 6 bases in the middle. The CDR3 sequence is 13 residues long. In nucleotides, the CDR3 is TGTGCCAGCAGCTCGGTAGGCACAGATACGCAGTATTTT. Translation gives CASSSVGTDTQYF.

V usage is TRBV7-3 and J usage is TRBJ2-2; 7 bases are shared with TRBD1. Trimming took 2 bases from V and 6 from J; bases not matched to a gene: 9. Germline V gene lookup returns CDR1 SGHTA and CDR2 FQGTGA. CDR3 length: 16 residues. CDR3 protein: CASSLGFTGVPGELFF. The CDR3, as DNA: TGTGCCAGCAGCTTAGGTTTCACAGGGGTTCCCGGGGAGCTGTTTTTT.

In this sample, this clonotype turned up a few times. This sequence joins TRBV7-2 and TRBJ2-1; 8 bases align to TRBD2. Germline trimming cut 4 bases from V and 7 bases from J; bases unmatched to any gene: 15. This CDR3 is built from 17 residues. Germline V CDR1 and CDR2: SGHTA, FQGNSA. CDR3 nucleotide sequence: TGTGCCAGCAGCTCGACAATGATAGCGGGGCTCTCGAATGAGCAGTTCTTC. Amino acids: CASSSTMIAGLSNEQFF.

This chain uses TRBV20-1 with TRBJ2-1, with 8 bases matching TRBD2. Germline V gives CDR1 DFQATT, CDR2 SNEGSKA (reference sequence). The trim removed 3 bases at V and 9 bases at J, leaving 4 bases unmatched. The CDR3 length is 12 residues. The CDR3 DNA follows: TGCAGTGCTAGCGGGGGGGCCGGTGAGCAGTTCTTC. Its protein product is CSASGGAGEQFF.

This clonotype has a handful of counts. V and J are TRBV12-3 or TRBV12-4 and TRBJ2-7; no firm D call. This CDR3 spans 13 amino acids. V lost 5 bases to trimming and J lost 2 bases, with 10 bases between them. The CDR3 nucleotides read TGTGCCAGCAGTCGCTTCGACGCCTACGAGCAGTACTTC. Its translation is CASSRFDAYEQYF.

This clonotype was counted between two and nine times. The chain couples TRBV7-2 to TRBJ2-7; D gene ambiguous. Trimming took off 1 base at V and 3 bases at J, with 7 bases between the two ends. The germline gives CDR1 SGHTA, CDR2 FQGNSA. This CDR3 spans 13 amino acids. The CDR3 nucleotides read TGTGCCAGCAGCTTAGTGAAAGACTACGAGCAGTACGTC. Translation: CASSLVKDYEQYV.

This clonotype was observed many times. The chain links TRBV25-1 to TRBJ2-6; tentatively, D is TRBD2 (6 bases). Trimming left V 0 bases short and J 2 bases short, with 8 bases between. Germline CDR1 is MGHDK and CDR2 is SYGVNS. The CDR3 contains 16 residues. The CDR3 sequence is CASSEYTGAGANVLTF. Written as DNA, the CDR3 is TGTGCCAGCAGTGAATATACGGGAGCTGGGGCCAACGTCCTGACTTTC.

This clonotype was recorded a few times. This chain connects TRBV5-1 to TRBJ2-1; possibly TRBD1 for D (6 bases). V was shortened by 4 bases and J by 3 bases, with 8 bases between the two germline ends. The CDR3 sequence is 13 residues long. Germline V gene lookup returns CDR1 SGHRS and CDR2 YFSETQ. The DNA for the CDR3 is TGCGCCAGCAGCACGGACAGCTACAATGAGCAGTTCTTC. Amino acid sequence: CASSTDSYNEQFF.

The chain employs TRBV18 and TRBJ1-1, with D unresolved. The germline gives CDR1 KGHSH, CDR2 LQKENI. The V end lost 3 bases, the J end lost 4 bases, and 9 bases lay between the germline ends. The CDR3 has 13 residues. The CDR3 region is CASSPRHGTEAFF. CDR3 nucleotides: TGTGCCAGCTCACCGAGACATGGCACTGAAGCTTTCTTT.

The chain is built from TRBV5-5 and TRBJ2-7, with D hard to call. The germline V gene has CDR1 SGHKS and CDR2 YYEKEE (reference sequence). CDR3 length equals 14 residues. The V end lost 3 bases, the J end lost 3 bases, and 13 bases lay between the germline ends. CDR3 sequence (DNA): TGTGCCAGCAGCTGGTTGTCAGGAGACTACGAGCAGTACTTC. Amino acid sequence: CASSWLSGDYEQYF.

The sample holds a few counts of this clonotype. This sequence joins TRBV20-1 and TRBJ1-2; possibly TRBD1 for D (5 bases). Trimming pared 6 bases from V and 4 bases from J, leaving 12 bases between. The CDR3 loop spans 12 amino acids. Germline CDR1 reads DFQATT; CDR2 reads SNEGSKA (reference sequence). The CDR3 nucleotides read TGCAGTGCCCCGACAGCTGGCTATGGCTACACCTTC. Encoded protein: CSAPTAGYGYTF.